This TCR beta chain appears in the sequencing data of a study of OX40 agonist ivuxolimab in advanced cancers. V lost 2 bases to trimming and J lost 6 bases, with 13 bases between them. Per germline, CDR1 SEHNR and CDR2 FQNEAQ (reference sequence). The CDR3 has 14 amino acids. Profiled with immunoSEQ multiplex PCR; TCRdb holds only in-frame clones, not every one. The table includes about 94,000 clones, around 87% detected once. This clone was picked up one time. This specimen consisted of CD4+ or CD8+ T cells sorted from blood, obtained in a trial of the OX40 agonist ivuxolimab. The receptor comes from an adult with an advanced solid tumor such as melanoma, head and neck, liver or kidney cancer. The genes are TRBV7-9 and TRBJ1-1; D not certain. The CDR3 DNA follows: TGTGCCAGCAGCTTAATGGGAATAGTCCCTGAAGCTTTCTTT. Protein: CASSLMGIVPEAFF.